This record looks at one T cell receptor (beta chain) sequence and its context. Its antigen is as yet unknown. The sample originates from a study of OX40 agonist ivuxolimab in advanced cancers. Study observations and caveats: The study found among the lowest clonal expansion in partial responders at 0.1-3.0 mg/kg.

At baseline, cycle 4 day 1, and cycle 7 day 1, blood was sampled. Assay used: immunoSEQ multiplex PCR; TCRdb lists only in-frame clones, some missing. The sample lists about 34,000 clones, approximately 80% occurring once. Sequencing was performed on CD4+ or CD8+ T cells sorted from blood, taken in a trial of the OX40 agonist ivuxolimab. The clonotype was recovered from an adult with an advanced solid tumor such as melanoma, head and neck, liver or kidney cancer.

The DNA for the CDR3 is TGTGCCAGCAGTTTCAAGTATTCCGGGGAGCTGTTTTTT. The encoded protein is CASSFKYSGELFF. The rearrangement uses TRBV27 and TRBJ2-2; D is unresolved. This CDR3 comprises 13 residues. Deletions cut 3 bases from V and 6 bases from J, with 8 bases between. Germline-derived CDR1 and CDR2 are MNHEY and SMNVEV (reference sequence).